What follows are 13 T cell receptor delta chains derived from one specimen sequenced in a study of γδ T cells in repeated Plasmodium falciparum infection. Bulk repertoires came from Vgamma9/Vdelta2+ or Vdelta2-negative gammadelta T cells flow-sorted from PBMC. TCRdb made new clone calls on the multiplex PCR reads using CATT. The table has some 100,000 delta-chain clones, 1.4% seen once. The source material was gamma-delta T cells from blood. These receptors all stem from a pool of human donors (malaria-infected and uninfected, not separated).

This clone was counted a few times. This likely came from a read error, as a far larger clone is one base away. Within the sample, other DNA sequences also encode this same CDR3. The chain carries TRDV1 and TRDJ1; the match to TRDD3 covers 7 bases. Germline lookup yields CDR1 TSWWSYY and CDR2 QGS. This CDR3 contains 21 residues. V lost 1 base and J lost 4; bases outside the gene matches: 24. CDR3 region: CALGEHVRRPVTGGYVDKLIF. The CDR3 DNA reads TGTGCTCTTGGGGAACACGTCAGGAGGCCCGTTACTGGAGGATACGTCGATAAACTCATCTTT.

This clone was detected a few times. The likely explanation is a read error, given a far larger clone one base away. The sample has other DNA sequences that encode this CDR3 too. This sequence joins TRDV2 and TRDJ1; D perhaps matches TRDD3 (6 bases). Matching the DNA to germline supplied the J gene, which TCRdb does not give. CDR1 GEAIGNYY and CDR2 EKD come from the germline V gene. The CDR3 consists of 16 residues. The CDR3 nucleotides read TGTGCTTGTGACACCGTCGGGGATCGTGGTACCGATAAACTCATCTTT. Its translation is CACDTVGDRGTDKLIF.

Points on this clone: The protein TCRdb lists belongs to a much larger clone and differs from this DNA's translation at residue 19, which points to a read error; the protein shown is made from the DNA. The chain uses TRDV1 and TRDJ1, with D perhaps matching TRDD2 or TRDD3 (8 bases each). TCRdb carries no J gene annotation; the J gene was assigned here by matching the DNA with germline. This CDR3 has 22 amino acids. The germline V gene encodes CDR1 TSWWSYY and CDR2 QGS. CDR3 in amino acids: CALGKPSNLPRYWGPRTDRLIF. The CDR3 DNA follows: TGTGCTCTTGGGAAACCCTCCAACCTTCCTAGATACTGGGGGCCCCGGACCGATAGACTCATCTTT.

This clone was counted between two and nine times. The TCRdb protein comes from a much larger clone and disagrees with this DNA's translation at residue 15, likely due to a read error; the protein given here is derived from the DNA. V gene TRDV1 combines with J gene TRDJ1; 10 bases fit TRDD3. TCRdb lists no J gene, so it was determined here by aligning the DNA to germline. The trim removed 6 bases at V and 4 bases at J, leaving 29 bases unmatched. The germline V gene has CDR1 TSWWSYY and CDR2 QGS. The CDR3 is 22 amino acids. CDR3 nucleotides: TGTGCTCTTGGTGCTTATTATTACAAGGTCCGGGGGATACGGTGGTGGGGCGATAAACTCATCTTT. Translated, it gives CALGAYYYKVRGIRWWGDKLIF.

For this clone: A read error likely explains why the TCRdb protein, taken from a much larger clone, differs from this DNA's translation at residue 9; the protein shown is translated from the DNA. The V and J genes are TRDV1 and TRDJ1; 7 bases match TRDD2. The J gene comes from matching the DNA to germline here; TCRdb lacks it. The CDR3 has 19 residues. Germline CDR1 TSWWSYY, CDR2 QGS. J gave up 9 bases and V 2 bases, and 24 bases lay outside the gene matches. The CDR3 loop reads CALGESLPAQPRYCLELIF. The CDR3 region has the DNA TGTGCTCTTGGGGAAAGCCTTCCTGCACAACCTAGATACTGCTTAGAACTCATCTTT.

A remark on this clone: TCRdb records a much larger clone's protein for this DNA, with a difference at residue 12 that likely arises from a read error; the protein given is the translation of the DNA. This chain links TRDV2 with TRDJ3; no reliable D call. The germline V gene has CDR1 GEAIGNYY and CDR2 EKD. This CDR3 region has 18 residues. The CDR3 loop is CACDTRTLYSWNTRQMFF. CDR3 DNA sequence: TGTGCCTGTGACACTCGTACCCTTTACTCCTGGAACACCCGACAGATGTTTTTC.

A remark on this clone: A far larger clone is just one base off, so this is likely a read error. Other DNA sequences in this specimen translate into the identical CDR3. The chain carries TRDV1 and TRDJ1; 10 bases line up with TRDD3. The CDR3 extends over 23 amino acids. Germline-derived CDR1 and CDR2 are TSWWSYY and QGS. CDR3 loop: CALGEVLAPLGGYPGPYTDKLIF. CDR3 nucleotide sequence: TGTGCTCTTGGGGAAGTTCTGGCTCCCCTTGGGGGATACCCTGGGCCCTACACCGATAAGCTCATCTTT.

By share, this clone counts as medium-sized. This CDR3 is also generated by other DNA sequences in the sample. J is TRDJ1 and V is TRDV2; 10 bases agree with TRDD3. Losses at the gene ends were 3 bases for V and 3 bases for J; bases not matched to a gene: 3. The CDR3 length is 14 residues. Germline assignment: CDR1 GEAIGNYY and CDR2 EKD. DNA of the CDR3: TGTGCCTGTGACGGGGGATACGGGTCCGATAAACTCATCTTT. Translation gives CACDGGYGSDKLIF.

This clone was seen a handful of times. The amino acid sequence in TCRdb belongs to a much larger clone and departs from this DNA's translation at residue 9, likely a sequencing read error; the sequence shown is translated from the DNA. CDR3 sequence reads: CALGELKVSTGDKPGDTDKLIF. The CDR3 region has the DNA TGTGCTCTTGGGGAACTCAAGGTATCTACTGGGGATAAGCCCGGGGACACCGATAAACTCATCTTT. The genes are TRDV1 and TRDJ1, with 7 bases matching TRDD3. The J gene was not available in TCRdb and was assigned here by matching the DNA to germline segments. The germline CDR1 and CDR2 sequences are TSWWSYY and QGS. J was trimmed by 0 bases and V by 0 bases; bases with no gene match: 22. The CDR3 is 22 amino acids.

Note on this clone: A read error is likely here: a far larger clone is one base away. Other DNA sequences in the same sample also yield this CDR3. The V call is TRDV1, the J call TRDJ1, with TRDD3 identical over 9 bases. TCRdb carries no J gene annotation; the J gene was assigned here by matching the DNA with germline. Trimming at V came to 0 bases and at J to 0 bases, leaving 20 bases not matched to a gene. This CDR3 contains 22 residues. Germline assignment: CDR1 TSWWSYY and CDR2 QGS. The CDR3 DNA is TGTGCTCTTGGGGAACTTGGCCCTCTCAAAGTTCTGGGGGATCCGAACACCGATAAACTCATCTTT. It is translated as CALGELGPLKVLGDPNTDKLIF.

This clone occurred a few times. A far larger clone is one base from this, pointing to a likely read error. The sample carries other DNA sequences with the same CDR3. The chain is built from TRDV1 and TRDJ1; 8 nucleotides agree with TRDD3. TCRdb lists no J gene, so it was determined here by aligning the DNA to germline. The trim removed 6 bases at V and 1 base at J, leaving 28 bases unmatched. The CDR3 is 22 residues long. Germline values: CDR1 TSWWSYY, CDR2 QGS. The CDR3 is CALGVNPPSDDQCGIRTDKLIF. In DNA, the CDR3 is TGTGCTCTTGGTGTAAACCCGCCCTCCGACGACCAATGTGGGATACGCACCGATAAACTCATCTTT.

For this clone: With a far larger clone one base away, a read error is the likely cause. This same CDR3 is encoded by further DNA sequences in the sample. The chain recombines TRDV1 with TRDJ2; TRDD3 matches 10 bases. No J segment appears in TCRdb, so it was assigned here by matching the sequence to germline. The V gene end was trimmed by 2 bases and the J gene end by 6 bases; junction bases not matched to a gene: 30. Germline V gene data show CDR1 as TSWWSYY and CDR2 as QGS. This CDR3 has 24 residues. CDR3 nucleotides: TGTGCTCTTGGGGAATCGATAACCTTCCCACCTTTTACGGGGGGATACGCGGGAGCAGCACAACTCTTCTTT. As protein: CALGESITFPPFTGGYAGAAQLFF.

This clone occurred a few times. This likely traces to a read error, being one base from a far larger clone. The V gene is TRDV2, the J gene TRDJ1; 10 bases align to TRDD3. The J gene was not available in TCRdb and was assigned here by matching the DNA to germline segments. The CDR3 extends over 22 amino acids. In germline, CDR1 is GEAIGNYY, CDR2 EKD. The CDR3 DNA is TGCGCCTGTGACACCGTAGAAACTGGGGGATCCGCGGTGAGACCATACACCGATAAACTCATCTTT. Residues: CACDTVETGGSAVRPYTDKLIF.